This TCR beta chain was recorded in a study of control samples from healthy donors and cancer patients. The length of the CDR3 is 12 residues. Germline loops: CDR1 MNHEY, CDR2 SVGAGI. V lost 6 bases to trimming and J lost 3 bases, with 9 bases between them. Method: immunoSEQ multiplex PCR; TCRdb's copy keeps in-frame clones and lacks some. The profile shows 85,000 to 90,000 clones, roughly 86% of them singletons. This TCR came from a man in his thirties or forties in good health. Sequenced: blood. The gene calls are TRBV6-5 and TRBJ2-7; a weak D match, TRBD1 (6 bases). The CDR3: CASSRDIYEQYV. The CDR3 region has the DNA TGTGCCAGCAGCCGGGACATCTACGAGCAGTACGTC.